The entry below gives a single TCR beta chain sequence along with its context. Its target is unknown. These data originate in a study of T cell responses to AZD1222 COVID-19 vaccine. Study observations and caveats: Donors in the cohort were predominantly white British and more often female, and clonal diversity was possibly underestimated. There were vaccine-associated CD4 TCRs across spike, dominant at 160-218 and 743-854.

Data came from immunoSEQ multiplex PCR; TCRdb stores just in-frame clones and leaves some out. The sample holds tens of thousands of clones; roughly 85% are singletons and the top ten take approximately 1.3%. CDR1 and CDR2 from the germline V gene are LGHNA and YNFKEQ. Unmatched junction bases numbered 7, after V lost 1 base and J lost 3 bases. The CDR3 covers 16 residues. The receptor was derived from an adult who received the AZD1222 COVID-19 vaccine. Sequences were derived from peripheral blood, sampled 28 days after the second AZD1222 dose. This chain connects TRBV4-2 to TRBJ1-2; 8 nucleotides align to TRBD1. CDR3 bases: TGTGCCAGCAGCCAAGTTGCCAGGGGGCGCGACTATGGCTACACCTTC. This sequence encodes CASSQVARGRDYGYTF.